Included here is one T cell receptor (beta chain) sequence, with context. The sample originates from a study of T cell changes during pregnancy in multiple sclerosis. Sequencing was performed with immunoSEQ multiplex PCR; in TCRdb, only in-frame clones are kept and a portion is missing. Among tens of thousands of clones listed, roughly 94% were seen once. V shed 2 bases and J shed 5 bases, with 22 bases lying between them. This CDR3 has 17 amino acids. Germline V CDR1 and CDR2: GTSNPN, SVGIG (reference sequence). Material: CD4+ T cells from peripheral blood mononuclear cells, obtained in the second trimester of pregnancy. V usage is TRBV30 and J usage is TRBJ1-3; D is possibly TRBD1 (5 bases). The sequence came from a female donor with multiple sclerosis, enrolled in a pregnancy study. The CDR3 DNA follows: TGTGCCTGGAGTCTACTTCGACAGACAGTTCTCCGAAACACCATATATTTT. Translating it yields CAWSLLRQTVLRNTIYF.